This T cell receptor beta chain derives from a study of T cells in Graves' hyperthyroidism and ophthalmopathy (dated by TCRdb to about 2019). General notes on the study: Peripheral blood was sampled at the time of initial diagnosis, prior to any treatment. To identify distinguishing TCR V-J signatures, a discovery cohort of 100 patients was used, comprising some 45 with Graves' ophthalmopathy and some 60 with stable Graves' hyperthyroidism. Prospective prediction of ophthalmopathy was tested in an independent validation cohort of approximately 19 hyperthyroidism patients and 17 patients who later progressed to ophthalmopathy. The roughly 100 discovery patients were randomly split 7:3 into training and test sets. In addition, the study compared T-cell repertoires in thyroid tissue and in blood from roughly 6 Graves' hyperthyroidism patients. Once sampling was done, hyperthyroidism patients were given methimazole at a starting dose of 30 mg daily, whereas ophthalmopathy patients were given high-dose intravenous methylprednisolone. The paper reports TCR Vbeta CDR3 sequencing of roughly 140 peripheral blood samples: 40 or so ophthalmopathy, about 75 hyperthyroidism and approximately 17 progressor patients. Beyond this particular receptor, the publication reports: In validation, progression to ophthalmopathy was predicted by the model with approximately 67% sensitivity and roughly 76% specificity, a median of roughly 6.4 months before onset. In cross-validation, a model built on a 13 V-J signature told ophthalmopathy apart from stable hyperthyroidism with less than 90% sensitivity and around 84% specificity, and in testing the same model reached 80%/75%. Most expanded thyroid clonotypes (frequency above 0.001) were also detected in blood, suggesting blood repertoires may reflect thyroid immune responses. No statistical method was used to set the sample size in advance, and investigators knew the group allocation.

The TCR beta CDR3 regions were amplified from RNA transcripts. The first round of RT-PCR for the TCR CDR3 was performed with the HTBI primer set and the Qiagen OneStep RT-PCR kit. Libraries were constructed in a second round of multiplex PCR, after which size selection and purification were carried out. Libraries were sequenced paired-end with 100 bp reads on an Illumina HiSeq2000. The published analysis was carried out like this. Raw data were processed with SOAPnuke, discarding reads with adapters, uncalled bases, mean Phred below 15, or no exact constant-primer or identifier match. High-quality paired reads were merged with COPE v1.2.5, and unique nucleotide sequences were defined as clonotypes. MiTCR v1.1 was used to align clonotypes to the IMGT TRBV, TRBD and TRBJ reference segments. The analysis was restricted to V-J combinations with a frequency above 0.0001, which together covered approximately 99% of the repertoires. The TCS score was defined as the ratio of F50 (clonal expansion) to E x V (chaos), calculated using BLOSUM62-based TCRdist between CDR3 peptides within each V-J. Welch's t-statistics and random forest reduced roughly 540 V-J features to under 15, which were used in a naive Bayes classifier (R e1071). TCRdb trimmed the raw reads at Q25, called clones with MiXCR and kept productive beta chains. Identical CDR3 protein sequences are pooled into one entry, listed with their most common genes and DNA. TCRdb's processing, not the authors', yielded these V and J calls. The sample contains 350,000 or so distinct CDR3 sequences, 15% to 20% of them found a single time. The leading ten clones occupy roughly a third of the sample.

V is cut back by 7 bases and J by 2 bases, with 7 bases in the junction unmatched. The germline V gene provides CDR1 SNHLY and CDR2 FYNNEI. The CDR3 has 14 amino acids, counting the end cysteine and phenylalanine. Only CDR3 DNA remains: 42 bases, in frame from the first base. Hyperthyroidism patients were newly diagnosed, had a disease duration of under 2 months, and were aged 18 to 65 years. Exclusion was applied to patients with uncontrolled infections, other autoimmune diseases, pregnancy or lactation. Diagnoses were established on the basis of clinical symptoms, serum thyroxine and TRAb, thyroid ultrasound, and orbital computed tomography. Blood from progressor patients was drawn when they were first diagnosed with hyperthyroidism, before any ophthalmopathy symptoms appeared. PBMCs were separated from 10 ml of fresh peripheral blood using Ficoll-Paque density gradient centrifugation. Patients classed as progressors first received a Graves' hyperthyroidism diagnosis and then went on to develop ophthalmopathy during follow-up. Total RNA was extracted with Trizol reagent, and quality was checked on an Agilent 2100 Bioanalyzer.

The table lists this clonotype with many counts. Its antigen is still unknown. There are no base qualities to consult, and no much larger clone falls within one base. This clonotype originated in a young woman with Graves' hyperthyroidism that later progressed to Graves' ophthalmopathy. Sample: blood. The V and J genes are TRBV2 and TRBJ1-2, with 7 bases aligning to TRBD1. The CDR3 region has the sequence CASKGDSLNYGYTF. The bases read TGTGCCAGCAAGGGGGACAGCCTAAACTATGGCTACACCTTC.